The subject of this entry is one T cell receptor (beta chain). Antigen unknown. Sequencing used immunoSEQ multiplex PCR; TCRdb keeps in-frame clones, though not all of them. The top ten hold 0.5% to 0.6% of the sample, which has roughly 1,000,000 clones, about 84% seen once. This sample was taken from a study of shared clonotypes between healthy human individuals. There are 15 residues in the CDR3. Trimming took 5 bases from V and 8 from J; bases not matched to a gene: 9. Germline values: CDR1 MRHNA, CDR2 SNTAGT. Study-wide results and limits: The sampled material consisted only of blood, and tissue repertoires are likely to differ. Unshared clonotypes carried lower generation probabilities than those common to all four donors.

This clonotype was sampled from a man aged 18 to 30 in good health. Some clones in this sample may be carry-over from other donors' samples. The specimen was memory CD4+ T cells from PBMCs. The subset here: CD45RA-negative fraction. The rearrangement joins TRBV6-4 to TRBJ2-1; 10 bases agree with TRBD1. CDR3 nucleotide sequence: TGTGCCAGCAGTTTCCCGGGACAGGGGATGGATGAGCAGTTCTTC. Its protein product is CASSFPGQGMDEQFF.